The 26 T cell receptor beta chains below were found in one sample sequenced in a study of T cell responses to AZD1222 COVID-19 vaccine. The data were produced by immunoSEQ multiplex PCR, yet TCRdb's version contains in-frame clones alone and is incomplete. The sample lists fewer than 120,000 clones, around 90% seen once, with roughly 15% in the top ten. This material consisted of peripheral blood, taken 28 days after the second AZD1222 dose. The receptors were gathered from an adult who received the AZD1222 COVID-19 vaccine.

The chain links TRBV12-2 to TRBJ2-1. TRBV12-2 is flagged as a pseudogene. The CDR3 is 17 amino acids. CDR3 sequence (DNA): TGTGCAAGTCGCTCCGAGGGATTACAGGGACTTTACAATGAGCAGTTCTTC. Its protein product is CASRSEGLQGLYNEQFF.

The table lists this clone with a few counts. The rearrangement joins TRBV20-1 to TRBJ1-1; D gene uncertain. CDR1 is DFQATT, CDR2 SNEGSKA, per germline (reference sequence). There are 11 residues in the CDR3. Trimming cost V 6 bases and J 3 bases, with 8 bases left between them. The CDR3 region has the DNA TGCAGTGCCCAATATGACACTGAAGCTTTCTTT. Its protein product is CSAQYDTEAFF.

The chain couples TRBV5-1 to TRBJ1-1; 10 bases fit TRBD1. The CDR3 runs to 17 residues. V lost 0 bases to trimming and J lost 3 bases; unmatched junction nucleotides: 8. Germline CDR1 reads SGHRS; CDR2 reads YFSETQ. CDR3 residues: CASSLEDRGNLDTEAFF. In DNA form, the CDR3 reads TGCGCCAGCAGCTTGGAGGACAGGGGGAATCTCGACACTGAAGCTTTCTTT. Complete variable domain (other parts from reference TRBV5-1 and TRBJ1-1): KAGVTQTPRYLIKTRGQQVTLSCSPISGHRSVSWYQQTPGQGLQFLFEYFSETQRNKGNFPGRFSGRQFSNSRSEMNVSTLELGDSALYLCASSLEDRGNLDTEAFFGQGTRLTVV.

There are a few counts of this clone. The chain uses TRBV7-2 and TRBJ2-7; D is unresolved. CDR3 length: 14 amino acids. In germline, CDR1 is SGHTA, CDR2 FQGNSA. The ends were cut back, 1 base at V and 1 base at J, with 8 bases in the middle. The CDR3 is CASSLVTQSYEQYF. The CDR3 DNA follows: TGTGCCAGCAGCTTAGTAACGCAGTCCTACGAGCAGTACTTC. Full variable domain (remainder filled in from reference TRBV7-2 and TRBJ2-7): GAGVSQSPSNKVTEKGKDVELRCDPISGHTALYWYRQSLGQGLEFLIYFQGNSAPDKSGLPSDRFSAERTGGSVSTLTIQRTQQEDSAVYLCASSLVTQSYEQYFGPGTRLTVT.

The chain is built from TRBV18 and TRBJ2-3; no definite D call. Trimming pared 2 bases from V and 1 base from J, leaving 10 bases between. Germline CDR1 KGHSH, CDR2 LQKENI. The CDR3 spans 15 residues. CDR3 DNA: TGTGCCAGCTCACCAGGATCCTGGGGCACAGATACGCAGTATTTT. Translated, it gives CASSPGSWGTDTQYF. Variable domain in full (rest from reference TRBV18 and TRBJ2-3): NAGVMQNPRHLVRRRGQEARLRCSPMKGHSHVYWYRQLPEEGLKFMVYLQKENIIDESGMPKERFSAEFPKEGPSILRIQQVVRGDSAAYFCASSPGSWGTDTQYFGPGTRLTVL.

This clone appeared a few times. The rearrangement links TRBV3-1 (or the pseudogene TRBV3-2) to TRBJ2-5; TRBD2 matches at 7 bases. Trimming cost V 1 base and J 1 base; bases outside gene matches: 6. There are 16 residues in the CDR3. The germline V gene encodes CDR1 LGHDT and CDR2 YNNKEL (reference sequence). CDR3 residues: CASSQASGGFQETQYF. The DNA for the CDR3 is TGTGCCAGCAGCCAAGCGTCGGGGGGATTCCAAGAGACCCAGTACTTC.

This rearrangement joins TRBV4-2 to TRBJ2-1; TRBD2 might be the D (5 bases). This CDR3 contains 16 residues. Germline V lookup: CDR1 LGHNA, CDR2 YNFKEQ. The V and J ends lost 0 bases and 7 bases respectively, with 16 bases between them. The CDR3 coding sequence is TGTGCCAGCAGCCAAGATAGAGGGAGAACTTGGAATGAGCAGTTCTTC. Translated, it gives CASSQDRGRTWNEQFF.

This chain joins TRBV3-1 (or the pseudogene TRBV3-2) and TRBJ1-1; D is unresolved. Germline V CDR1 and CDR2: LGHDT, YNNKEL (reference sequence). There are 12 residues in the CDR3. Between the trimmed V and J ends, which lost 1 base and 6 bases, there was a span of 6 bases. The CDR3 sequence: CASSQAESEAFF. The DNA for the CDR3 is TGTGCCAGCAGCCAAGCGGAATCTGAAGCTTTCTTT.

The chain has TRBV27 and TRBJ2-5; 7 nucleotides match TRBD1. The germline gives CDR1 MNHEY, CDR2 SMNVEV (reference sequence). J lost 1 base, V lost 5 bases, and 4 bases had no gene match. This CDR3 comprises 14 residues. CDR3 in amino acids: CASSVGQLQETQYF. Written as DNA, the CDR3 is TGTGCCAGCAGTGTGGGACAGCTCCAAGAGACCCAGTACTTC.

The table lists this clone with a few counts. The chain has TRBV4-1 and TRBJ1-5, with D possibly matching TRBD1 (6 bases). The V and J ends lost 5 bases and 5 bases respectively, with 13 bases between them. The length of the CDR3 is 14 residues. CDR1 and CDR2 from the germline V gene are MGHRA and YSYEKL. CDR3 sequence reads: CASSTQGGYQPQHF. The CDR3 DNA is TGCGCCAGCAGCACACAGGGTGGGTATCAGCCCCAGCATTTT.

V and J are TRBV7-6 and TRBJ2-1, with 7 bases aligning to TRBD1. The germline CDR1 and CDR2 sequences are SGHVS and FNYEAQ. The CDR3 is 15 residues long. V shed 7 bases and J 9 bases; nucleotides not matched to a gene: 15. Here the CDR3 reads CASTQGSGTVGEQFF. CDR3 bases: TGTGCCAGCACCCAGGGTTCCGGGACAGTCGGTGAGCAGTTCTTC.

CDR3 DNA sequence: TGTGCCAGCAGCTTAGTTGGGGGCAATCAGCCCCAGCATTTT. Translated: CASSLVGGNQPQHF. The chain couples TRBV7-8 to TRBJ1-5; D is undetermined. The CDR3 is 14 residues long. V gave up 1 base and J gave up 2 bases, with 6 bases separating them. CDR1 SGHVS and CDR2 FQNEAQ come from the germline V gene. Looking up the rest from reference TRBV7-8 and TRBJ1-5 gives the full variable domain: GAGVSQSPRYKVAKRGQDVALRCDPISGHVSLFWYQQALGQGPEFLTYFQNEAQLDKSGLPSDRFFAERPEGSVSTLKIQRTQQEDSAVYLCASSLVGGNQPQHFGDGTRLSIL.

This clone was counted once. The chain employs TRBV2 and TRBJ1-5; 8 bases match TRBD1. The CDR3 has 14 residues. CDR1 is SNHLY, CDR2 FYNNEI, per germline. V shed 5 bases and J 7 bases; nucleotides not matched to a gene: 7. The CDR3 spells CASSQQGESQPQHF. CDR3 coding DNA: TGTGCCAGCAGTCAACAGGGGGAGAGCCAGCCCCAGCATTTT.

This chain joins TRBV11-3 and TRBJ2-7, with 9 bases lining up with TRBD1. This CDR3 comprises 17 residues. The J segment lost 3 bases and the V segment lost 5 bases, leaving 14 bases of the junction unmatched. The germline V gene has CDR1 SGHNT and CDR2 YENEEA. CDR3 sequence: CASSPTGPDRGIYEQYF. CDR3 bases: TGTGCCAGCAGCCCAACCGGACCGGACAGGGGAATCTACGAGCAGTACTTC. Based on the CDR3 plus reference TRBV11-3 and TRBJ2-7, the full variable domain is EAGVVQSPRYKIIEKKQPVAFWCNPISGHNTLYWYLQNLGQGPELLIRYENEEAVDDSQLPKDRFSAERLKGVDSTLKIQPAELGDSAVYLCASSPTGPDRGIYEQYFGPGTRLTVT.

V usage is TRBV30 and J usage is TRBJ1-3, with D perhaps matching TRBD1 (6 bases). V was cut by 3 bases and J by 0 bases, with 15 bases left in between. This CDR3 spans 16 amino acids. In germline, CDR1 is GTSNPN, CDR2 SVGIG (reference sequence). DNA for the CDR3: TGTGCCTGGAGCCCCCCCGGCAGGGGCTCTGGAAACACCATATATTTT. Translation gives CAWSPPGRGSGNTIYF. Together with reference TRBV30 and TRBJ1-3, the CDR3 gives the full variable domain: SQTIHQWPATLVQPVGSPLSLECTVEGTSNPNLYWYRQAAGRGLQLLFYSVGIGQISSEVPQNLSASRPQDRQFILSSKKLLLSDSGFYLCAWSPPGRGSGNTIYFGEGSWLTVV.

CDR3 residues: CSASHGGSETQYF. The CDR3, as DNA: TGCAGTGCTAGTCATGGGGGCTCGGAGACCCAGTACTTC. The chain links TRBV20-1 to TRBJ2-5, with a weak D call TRBD1 (6 bases). Germline V lookup: CDR1 DFQATT, CDR2 SNEGSKA (reference sequence). This CDR3 is 13 amino acids long. V dropped 3 bases and J dropped 5 bases, with 13 bases sitting between them.

The chain is built from TRBV10-3 and TRBJ1-5, with 8 bases identical to TRBD1. The CDR3 extends over 14 amino acids. The ends lost 5 bases at V and 6 bases at J; junction bases unmatched: 6. Germline CDR1 reads ENHRY; CDR2 reads SYGVKD. In DNA form, the CDR3 reads TGTGCCATCAGTCCCTCAGGGGGCAGTCAGCCCCAGCATTTT. Translation gives CAISPSGGSQPQHF.

This clone has only one observation. The chain recombines TRBV6-4 with TRBJ2-5; D gene unclear. Trimming cost V 8 bases and J 5 bases, with 15 bases left between them. Germline values: CDR1 MRHNA, CDR2 SNTAGT. CDR3 length: 13 residues. In DNA, the CDR3 is TGTGCCAGCTCAAGTTTGGGTGGGGAGACCCAGTACTTC. Amino acid sequence: CASSSLGGETQYF.

The V gene is TRBV3-1 (or the pseudogene TRBV3-2), the J gene TRBJ2-2, with D tentatively TRBD1 (6 bases). Germline CDR1 LGHDT, CDR2 YNNKEL (reference sequence). There are 14 residues in the CDR3. V lost 4 bases to trimming and J lost 1 base, with 7 bases between them. CDR3 sequence (DNA): TGTGCCAGCAGCCTCAGGGGGAACACCGGGGAGCTGTTTTTT. This codes for CASSLRGNTGELFF.

V and J are TRBV6-2 or TRBV6-3 and TRBJ1-3; D gene ambiguous. Germline CDR1 and CDR2: MNHEY and SVGEGT. The CDR3 spans 17 residues. V was shortened by 5 bases and J by 5 bases, with 22 bases between the two germline ends. The DNA of the CDR3 is TGTGCCAGCAGTCCCCCGGTAAGCCTGGACGCTCGAAACACCATATATTTT. It codes for CASSPPVSLDARNTIYF.

V usage is TRBV7-2 and J usage is TRBJ1-2; tentative D call: TRBD1 (6 bases). CDR3 length: 13 amino acids. V was pared by 3 bases and J by 4 bases, with 9 bases between. Germline CDR1 and CDR2: SGHTA and FQGNSA. The CDR3 spells CASSFIRGYGYTF. The DNA for the CDR3 is TGTGCCAGCAGCTTCATCAGGGGCTATGGCTACACCTTC. The full variable domain, in which reference TRBV7-2 and TRBJ1-2 provide the parts outside the CDR3, is GAGVSQSPSNKVTEKGKDVELRCDPISGHTALYWYRQSLGQGLEFLIYFQGNSAPDKSGLPSDRFSAERTGGSVSTLTIQRTQQEDSAVYLCASSFIRGYGYTFGSGTRLTVV.

The chain uses TRBV5-1 and TRBJ1-2; 8 nucleotides match TRBD1. Per the germline V gene, CDR1 is SGHRS and CDR2 is YFSETQ. Trimming removed 3 bases from V and 2 bases from J; junction bases left unmatched: 3. CDR3 length: 14 residues. The CDR3 reads CASSSRGLNYGYTF. In nucleotides, the CDR3 is TGCGCCAGCAGCTCCAGGGGGCTGAACTATGGCTACACCTTC.

This chain connects TRBV4-1 to TRBJ1-1; 8 bases fit TRBD1. The V and J ends lost 2 bases and 4 bases, in that order; junction bases with no gene match: 12. Germline lookup yields CDR1 MGHRA and CDR2 YSYEKL. The CDR3 covers 17 residues. This CDR3 is CASSQTVRGPWGTEAFF. As DNA, the CDR3 is TGCGCCAGCAGCCAAACAGTCAGGGGGCCATGGGGCACTGAAGCTTTCTTT.

Details on this clone: Germline is not matched at one junction end, which may reflect a read error. The chain has TRBV10-2 and TRBJ2-1; unclear D gene. The CDR3 has 15 residues. Looked up from germline, CDR1 is WSHSY and CDR2 is SAAADI. CDR3 region: CASIENGIAYNEQFF. In nucleotides, the CDR3 is TGCGCCAGCATTGAGAACGGTATAGCCTACAATGAGCAGTTCTTC.

Concerning this clone: Other DNA sequences from this sample encode an identical CDR3 as well. This chain joins TRBV3-1 (or the pseudogene TRBV3-2) and TRBJ1-2; 11 nucleotides agree with TRBD1. This CDR3 region has 15 residues. Unmatched junction bases numbered 4, after V lost 4 bases and J lost 3 bases. CDR1 LGHDT and CDR2 YNNKEL come from the germline V gene (reference sequence). The CDR3 region is CASSLRTGGDYGYTF. In nucleotides, the CDR3 is TGTGCCAGCAGCCTAAGGACAGGGGGCGACTATGGCTACACCTTC.

The chain links TRBV28 to TRBJ1-1, with 7 positions matching TRBD1. The CDR3 covers 17 residues. Germline CDR1 is MDHEN and CDR2 is SYDVKM. With V trimmed by 3 bases and J by 1 base, 11 bases remained unmatched. Here the CDR3 DNA reads TGTGCCAGCAGTTTTGTCTTGGGACAGATCACGAACACTGAAGCTTTCTTT. This translates into CASSFVLGQITNTEAFF.